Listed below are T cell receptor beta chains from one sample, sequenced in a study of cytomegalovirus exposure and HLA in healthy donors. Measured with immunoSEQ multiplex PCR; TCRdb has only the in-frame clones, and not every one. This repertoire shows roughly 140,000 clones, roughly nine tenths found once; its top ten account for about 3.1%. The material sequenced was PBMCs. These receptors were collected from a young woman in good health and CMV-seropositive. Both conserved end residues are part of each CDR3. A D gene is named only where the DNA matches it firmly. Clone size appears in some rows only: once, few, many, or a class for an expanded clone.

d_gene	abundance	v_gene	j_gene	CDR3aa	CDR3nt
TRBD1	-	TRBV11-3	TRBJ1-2	CASSLPGQPYGYTF	TGTGCCAGCAGCTTACCGGGACAGCCCTATGGCTACACCTTC
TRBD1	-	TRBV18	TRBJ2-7	CASSPVATGGYEQYF	TGTGCCAGCTCACCGGTCGCGACAGGGGGCTACGAGCAGTACTTC
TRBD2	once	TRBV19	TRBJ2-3	CASSSAGVDTQYF	TGTGCCAGTAGTAGCGCGGGGGTGGATACGCAGTATTTT
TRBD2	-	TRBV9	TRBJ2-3	CASSVAVFSGRGTDTQYF	TGTGCCAGCAGCGTAGCAGTCTTTAGCGGGAGGGGCACAGATACGCAGTATTTT
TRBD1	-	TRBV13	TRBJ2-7	CASSLGQERYEQYF	TGTGCCAGCAGCCTTGGACAGGAAAGGTACGAGCAGTACTTC
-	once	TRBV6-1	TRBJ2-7	CASSESLGRRGSYEQYF	TGTGCCAGCAGTGAAAGTTTGGGACGAAGGGGGTCCTACGAGCAGTACTTC
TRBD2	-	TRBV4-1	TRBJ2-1	CASSQGSSGYNEQFF	TGCGCCAGCAGCCAAGGATCTAGCGGATACAATGAGCAGTTCTTC
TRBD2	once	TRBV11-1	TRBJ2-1	CASSLPASGSSYNEQFF	TGTGCCAGCAGCTTACCTGCTAGCGGAAGCTCCTACAATGAGCAGTTCTTC
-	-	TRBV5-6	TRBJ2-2	CASAIGTGELFF	TGTGCCAGCGCTATCGGCACCGGGGAGCTGTTTTTT
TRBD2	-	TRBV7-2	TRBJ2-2	CASSSTAGGTGELFF	TGTGCCAGCAGCTCCACAGCGGGAGGGACCGGGGAGCTGTTTTTT
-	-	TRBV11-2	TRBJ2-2	CASSFGRQGNGELFF	TGTGCCAGCAGCTTTGGCAGGCAGGGTAACGGGGAGCTGTTTTTT
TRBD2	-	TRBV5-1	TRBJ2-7	CASSTSPGTSGSYEQYF	TGCGCCAGCAGCACCTCACCCGGGACTAGCGGGAGCTACGAGCAGTACTTC
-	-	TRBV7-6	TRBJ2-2	CASTHQGTGELFF	TGTGCCAGCACTCACCAGGGGACCGGGGAGCTGTTTTTT
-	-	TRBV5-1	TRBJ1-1	CASSLAAGYGTEAFF	TGCGCCAGCAGCTTGGCAGCAGGGTACGGCACTGAAGCTTTCTTT
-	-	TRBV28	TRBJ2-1	CASSLPGFEQFF	TGTGCCAGCAGTCTACCGGGGTTTGAGCAGTTCTTC
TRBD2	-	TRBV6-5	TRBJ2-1	CASSYESGRAYNEQFF	TGTGCCAGCAGTTACGAGAGCGGGAGGGCCTACAATGAGCAGTTCTTC
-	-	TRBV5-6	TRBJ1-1	CATGSSNTEAFF	TGTGCCACTGGGAGTTCGAACACTGAAGCTTTCTTT
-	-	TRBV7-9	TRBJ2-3	CASSFHGEQFYTQYF	TGTGCCAGCAGCTTTCACGGGGAGCAGTTTTACACGCAGTATTTT
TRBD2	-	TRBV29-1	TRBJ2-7	CSVEDPKLAGGSYEQYF	TGCAGCGTTGAAGATCCCAAGCTAGCGGGAGGGTCCTACGAGCAGTACTTC
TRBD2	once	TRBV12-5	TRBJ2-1	CASGLELAGGNNEQFF	TGTGCTAGTGGTTTGGAGCTAGCGGGAGGGAACAATGAGCAGTTCTTC
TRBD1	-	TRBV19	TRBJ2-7	CATRGTGPFYF	TGTGCCACCAGAGGGACAGGACCTTTTTACTTC
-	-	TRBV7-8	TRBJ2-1	CASSPQGHEQFF	TGTGCCAGCAGCCCCCAGGGCCATGAGCAGTTCTTC
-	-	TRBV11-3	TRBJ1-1	CASSLIKTEAFF	TGTGCCAGCAGCTTAATTAAGACAGAAGCTTTCTTT
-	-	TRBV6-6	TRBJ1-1	CATRGYTEAFF	TGTGCCACAAGGGGGTACACTGAAGCTTTCTTT
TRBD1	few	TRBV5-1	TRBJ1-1	CASSPRDRGWGTEAFF	TGCGCCAGCAGCCCCCGGGACAGGGGATGGGGCACTGAAGCTTTCTTT
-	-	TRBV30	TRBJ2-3	CALFFGNSDTQYF	TGTGCCTTATTTTTCGGGAATTCAGATACGCAGTATTTT
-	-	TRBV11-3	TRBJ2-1	CASSLDSRGYNEQFF	TGTGCCAGCAGCTTAGATTCTAGAGGCTACAATGAGCAGTTCTTC
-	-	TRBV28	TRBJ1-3	CASSFWPSGNTIYF	TGTGCCAGCAGTTTTTGGCCCTCTGGAAACACCATATATTTT
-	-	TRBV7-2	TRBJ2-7	CASSIVSGEPSYEQYF	TGTGCCAGCAGCATAGTATCGGGGGAGCCCTCCTACGAGCAGTACTTC
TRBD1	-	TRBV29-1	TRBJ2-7	CSVARDSPYEQYF	TGCAGCGTTGCCCGGGACAGCCCCTACGAGCAGTACTTC
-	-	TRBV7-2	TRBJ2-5	CASSKTGFQETQYF	TGTGCCAGCAGCAAGACTGGTTTCCAAGAGACCCAGTACTTC
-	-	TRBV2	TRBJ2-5	CASSLSGTSETQYF	TGTGCCAGCAGTCTCTCCGGGACATCAGAGACCCAGTACTTC
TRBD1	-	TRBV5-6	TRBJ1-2	CASSSTGGAYGYTF	TGTGCCAGCAGCTCCACAGGGGGGGCCTATGGCTACACCTTC
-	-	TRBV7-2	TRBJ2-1	CASSSSGTQNEQFF	TGTGCCAGCAGCTCCTCCGGGACTCAGAATGAGCAGTTCTTC
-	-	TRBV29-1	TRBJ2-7	CSVEDGTKRLYEQYF	TGCAGCGTTGAAGATGGCACTAAGCGTCTGTACGAGCAGTACTTC
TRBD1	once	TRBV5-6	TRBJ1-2	CASSLETGTGYAYGYTF	TGTGCCAGCAGCTTGGAAACCGGGACAGGGTATGCCTATGGCTACACCTTC
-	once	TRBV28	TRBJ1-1	CASGQGNTEAFF	TGTGCCAGCGGTCAGGGGAACACTGAAGCTTTCTTT
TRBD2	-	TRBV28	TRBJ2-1	CASSRGLAGDKYNEQFF	TGTGCCAGCAGCCGGGGACTAGCGGGAGATAAGTACAATGAGCAGTTCTTC
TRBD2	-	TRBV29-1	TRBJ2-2	CSVRGLANTGELFF	TGCAGCGTTCGGGGACTAGCGAACACCGGGGAGCTGTTTTTT
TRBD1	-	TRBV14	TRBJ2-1	CASSQGGTGPNEQFF	TGTGCCAGCAGCCAAGGAGGGACAGGTCCGAATGAGCAGTTCTTC
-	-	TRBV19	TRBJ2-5	CASSNPTRDWKETQYF	TGTGCCAGTAGTAACCCTACCCGGGACTGGAAAGAGACCCAGTACTTC
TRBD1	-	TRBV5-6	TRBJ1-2	CASSGGQGVSYTF	TGTGCCAGCAGCGGGGGACAGGGTGTAAGCTACACCTTC